Listed here is a single T cell receptor (beta chain). Its cognate antigen has yet to be identified. No qualities accompany the bases; no much larger clone lies one base away. This record belongs to a study of shared clonotypes between healthy human individuals (dated by TCRdb to between 2020 and 2021). Notes on the research overall: The cohort comprised a couple of women and a few men aged 18 to 49 years. Each donor's leukapheresis produced roughly between roughly 0.94 and 9.5 billion PBMCs. For each donor, CD4 naive and CD4 memory were each given three plates, CD8 naive was given two plates, and CD8 memory was given one plate. Blood TCR repertoires of 5 or 6 healthy adults were deeply sequenced to estimate repertoire size and the extent of clonotype sharing between individuals. To increase sequencing depth and limit assay-specific biases, TCR repertoire library preparation and sequencing were carried out by different laboratories using diverse techniques.

Donors were healthy HIV-negative adults with no recently reported acute infections or vaccinations. Every donor was a Caucasian adult residing in Nashville, Tennessee, USA. Magnetic negative selection was used to enrich CD4+ T cells, after which naive cells were positively selected on CD45RA and the negative fraction became the memory subset. Blood was obtained by leukapheresis, after which PBMCs were separated by Ficoll-Histopaque density gradient centrifugation and cryopreserved in liquid nitrogen vapor phase. Analytical flow cytometry was used to check the purity and quantity of every magnetically sorted T cell population. Genomic DNA was isolated from each sorted fraction and quantified by UV absorbance on a Nanodrop 2000c. V gives up 0 bases and J gives up 1 base, and the segment between their germline ends measures 14 bases. From the germline V gene, CDR1 is LGHNA and CDR2 is YNFKEQ. From the cysteine through the phenylalanine, the CDR3 covers 17 amino acids. The DNA shown is the 51-base CDR3, in frame from base 1.

Using the deep immunoSEQ assay, TCR CDR3 regions were amplified from genomic DNA by multiplex PCR. For each cell subset, the extracted genomic DNA was distributed evenly across all wells of several immunoSEQ 96-well plates, and each plate served as one replicate. For sorted subsets, about 0.2 ug genomic DNA, equal to some 28,000 T cell genomes, was loaded into each replicate PCR. Purified libraries were quantified with a Qubit 3.0 fluorometer, sized on a Bioanalyzer 2100, and re-quantified with the KAPA Library Quantification kit. Every immunoSEQ 96-well plate was sequenced on a dedicated single-read 150-cycle Illumina NextSeq 550 flow cell. From the authors' description of their analysis: Because the immunoSEQ output held only junctional sequences and lacked quality scores, the filtering could not match the filtering applied to full-length reads. To assign V/J genes and CDR3, sequences were annotated using PyIR, a Python wrapper for IgBLAST v1.9, with IMGT germline references. Any read was removed if the V/J assignment was weak (E-value above 1e-6), the CDR3 was missing, or the read contained stop codons, out-of-frame junctions, or ambiguous translated residues. V3J clonotypes were defined by identical inferred V gene, J gene, and CDR3 amino acid sequence. To compute the percentage overlap between repertoires, the number of shared unique clonotypes was divided by the size of the smaller repertoire. Richness of each repertoire was evaluated using RTK rarefaction, the Chao1 estimator, and Recon v2.1 estimates of unobserved clonotypes. Generation probabilities were computed with OLGA for all TCRbeta clonotypes obtained by the gDNA method from several donors. Here the immuneACCESS table is served through TCRdb, limited to in-frame sequences with V and J called. Missing clones are a known gap in these copies; in checked studies unresolved V genes cover under half, and the rest lacks a known reason. V and J calls plus clone size are reproduced from that table; the DNA served to infer D and trimming. This sample has more than 850,000 clones in its table, and 75% to 80% of those were observed once. Under 0.6% of the sample is taken by the ten largest.

Overall study results and their limits: Incomplete sequencing was indicated by rarefaction of sorted-subset datasets, despite the large sequencing depth. Estimated clonotype richness was generally larger for naive than for memory subsets. Clonotypes shared by all four sorted-subset donors showed higher generation probabilities than non-shared clonotypes. Because the study included only a small number of donors, the genetic and exposure-history diversity represented was limited. Sampling was restricted to blood, and TCR repertoires in tissue are likely to differ from TCR repertoires in blood. Based on pairwise subsampling, the degree of clonotype sharing among donors was expected to be affected by sequencing depth. Across a few donors, approximately 5% of naive CD4, around 3.3% of naive CD8, roughly 2.2% of memory CD4, and under 0.45% of memory CD8 clonotypes were shared.

Rearrangement joined TRBV4-2 to TRBJ2-3; the D gene is perhaps TRBD2, from 6 matching bases. This TCR was recovered from a man in his late teens or twenties in good health. Some clones in this sample may be carry-over from other donors' samples. Material for sequencing was memory CD4+ T cells from PBMCs. Explained via the paper, the cell subset or site label denotes: CD45RA-negative fraction. The CDR3: CASSQELREPGTDTQYF. In nucleotides, the sequence is TGTGCCAGCAGCCAAGAGCTCCGGGAGCCCGGCACAGATACGCAGTATTTT.